One sample yielded the 20 T cell receptor beta chains listed below, sequenced in a study of cytomegalovirus exposure and HLA in healthy donors. It was with 60 Vbeta and 13 Jbeta primers that the PCR ran. Measured with immunoSEQ multiplex PCR; TCRdb has only the in-frame clones, and not every one. The data show around 240,000 clones, about 81% seen once. The sample consisted of PBMCs. Receptors were obtained from a woman between 40 and 55 years old in good health and CMV-seropositive.

CDR3 in DNA: TGTGCCAGCAGCTTAGATCAGGGCAGGGAATATGGCTACACCTTC. Translated, it gives CASSLDQGREYGYTF. The chain employs TRBV11-2 and TRBJ1-2, with D perhaps TRBD1 (5 bases). V was trimmed by 0 bases and J by 5 bases, leaving 13 bases between them. This CDR3 is built from 15 residues. Germline V gives CDR1 SGHAT, CDR2 FQNNGV.

The V gene is TRBV5-4, the J gene TRBJ2-3; 14 bases match TRBD2. CDR3 length: 18 amino acids. V dropped 7 bases and J dropped 2; count of bases not matched to a gene: 12. The V gene's germline CDR1 is SGHNT and CDR2 YYREEE (reference sequence). CDR3 bases: TGTGCCAGCTTCTGGACTAGCGGGGGGCCCGTCCACACAGATACGCAGTATTTT. Residues: CASFWTSGGPVHTDTQYF.

This chain uses TRBV6-1 with TRBJ1-2; the match to TRBD1 covers 8 bases. The CDR3 is 14 residues long. V was clipped by 4 bases and J by 6 bases; unmatched bases: 7. The V gene's germline CDR1 is MNHNS and CDR2 SASEGT. DNA of the CDR3: TGTGCCAGCAGTGCCGCCAGGACAGGGCATGGCTACACCTTC. Its protein product is CASSAARTGHGYTF.

V and J are TRBV2 and TRBJ1-1, with TRBD1 as a possible D gene (6 bases). The V end was cut by 3 bases, the J end by 7 bases, with 15 bases between. The CDR3 loop spans 14 amino acids. Germline CDR1 and CDR2: SNHLY and FYNNEI. Written as DNA, the CDR3 is TGTGCCAGCAGTGATCGAAGGGGGACGGTTGAAGCTTTCTTT. Translating it yields CASSDRRGTVEAFF. Together with reference TRBV2 and TRBJ1-1, the CDR3 gives the full variable domain: EPEVTQTPSHQVTQMGQEVILRCVPISNHLYFYWYRQILGQKVEFLVSFYNNEISEKSEIFDDQFSVERPDGSNFTLKIRSTKLEDSAMYFCASSDRRGTVEAFFGQGTRLTVV.

The genes are TRBV5-1 and TRBJ1-2, with a tentative D call TRBD1 (5 bases). The V end lost 1 base, the J end lost 6 bases, and 10 bases lay between the germline ends. This CDR3 spans 13 amino acids. Germline CDR1 is SGHRS and CDR2 is YFSETQ. This CDR3 is CASSLRQGNGYTF. CDR3 bases: TGCGCCAGCAGCTTGCGGCAGGGTAATGGCTACACCTTC. Based on the CDR3 plus reference TRBV5-1 and TRBJ1-2, the full variable domain is KAGVTQTPRYLIKTRGQQVTLSCSPISGHRSVSWYQQTPGQGLQFLFEYFSETQRNKGNFPGRFSGRQFSNSRSEMNVSTLELGDSALYLCASSLRQGNGYTFGSGTRLTVV.

The chain uses TRBV7-8 and TRBJ2-7, with D perhaps matching TRBD2 (7 bases). V was clipped by 7 bases and J by 2 bases, with 15 bases between them. CDR1 is SGHVS and CDR2 is FQNEAQ in the germline V gene. This CDR3 comprises 14 residues. CDR3 sequence reads: CASTLQGTTYEQYF. CDR3 DNA: TGTGCCAGCACCCTTCAGGGGACTACCTACGAGCAGTACTTC.

The V call is TRBV4-2, the J call TRBJ2-3, with 12 bases matching TRBD2. Losses at the gene ends were 4 bases for V and 7 bases for J; bases not matched to a gene: 9. Per germline, CDR1 LGHNA and CDR2 YNFKEQ. The CDR3 totals 16 residues. CDR3 sequence (DNA): TGTGCCAGCAGCCTACGGACTAGCGGGATGGACTATACGCAGTATTTT. Protein: CASSLRTSGMDYTQYF.

V and J are TRBV19 and TRBJ1-1; 9 positions agree with TRBD1. Per the germline V gene, CDR1 is LNHDA and CDR2 is SQIVND (reference sequence). This CDR3 is 16 amino acids long. V dropped 8 bases and J dropped 6; count of bases not matched to a gene: 16. CDR3 nucleotides: TGTGCCAGTCTTAACCGGGACAGGGTCAAAGTCTCTGAAGCTTTCTTT. This translates into CASLNRDRVKVSEAFF.

This clone was seen once. V and J are TRBV7-8 and TRBJ2-7, with a possible D match to TRBD1 (6 bases). Deletions cut 5 bases from V and 4 bases from J, with 18 bases between. CDR3 length: 15 residues. The germline V gene has CDR1 SGHVS and CDR2 FQNEAQ. CDR3 sequence: CASSQRTVGIYEQYF. DNA of the CDR3: TGTGCCAGCAGCCAGAGGACAGTCGGCATATACGAGCAGTACTTC.

V usage is TRBV27 and J usage is TRBJ2-7, with 9 bases aligning to TRBD1. The germline V gene has CDR1 MNHEY and CDR2 SMNVEV (reference sequence). V shed 5 bases, J shed 6 bases, and the junction held 8 bases outside the gene matches. This CDR3 has 14 residues. The CDR3 here is CASSAWTGDSEQYF. The DNA of the CDR3 is TGTGCCAGCAGTGCCTGGACAGGGGATAGCGAGCAGTACTTC.

The rearrangement uses TRBV4-2 and TRBJ2-5; tentatively, D is TRBD2 (6 bases). Germline V CDR1 and CDR2: LGHNA, YNFKEQ. The CDR3 is 13 amino acids. Deletions cut 1 base from V and 7 bases from J, with 10 bases between. DNA of the CDR3: TGTGCCAGCAGCCAAGCCCCCGGGGGGACCCAGTACTTC. Protein sequence: CASSQAPGGTQYF.

The gene calls are TRBV4-3 and TRBJ2-3, with TRBD2 matching over 14 bases. Germline CDR1 and CDR2: LGHNA and YSLEER. This CDR3 comprises 18 residues. Unmatched junction bases numbered 9, after V lost 0 bases and J lost 7 bases. CDR3 nucleotides: TGCGCCAGCAGCCAAGAGGAGACTAGCGGGGGGGCCAGGAATACGCAGTATTTT. It codes for CASSQEETSGGARNTQYF.

The V and J genes are TRBV11-2 and TRBJ2-1; TRBD2 might be the D (5 bases). Trimming stripped 5 bases from V and 0 bases from J, with 14 bases between. This CDR3 region has 16 residues. Germline V gene data show CDR1 as SGHAT and CDR2 as FQNNGV. The CDR3 loop is CASSPADGSSYNEQFF. The CDR3 DNA sequence: TGTGCCAGCAGCCCAGCGGACGGTAGCTCCTACAATGAGCAGTTCTTC.

The chain employs TRBV6-1 and TRBJ1-2, with D possibly being TRBD1 (5 bases). The CDR3 runs to 14 residues. Deletions cut 6 bases from V and 4 bases from J, with 15 bases between. Germline V gene sequence: CDR1 MNHNS, CDR2 SASEGT. CDR3 DNA sequence: TGTGCCAGCAGAGAGTCGGGGGACTTCTATGGCTACACCTTC. This translates into CASRESGDFYGYTF.

The genes are TRBV19 and TRBJ1-2; tentative D call: TRBD1 (5 bases). V was pared by 10 bases and J by 5 bases, with 14 bases between. The germline V gene encodes CDR1 LNHDA and CDR2 SQIVND (reference sequence). This CDR3 spans 12 amino acids. CDR3 amino acids: CATTGETYGYTF. The CDR3 DNA is TGTGCCACCACAGGAGAAACTTATGGCTACACCTTC.

The chain combines TRBV10-3 with TRBJ1-2; possibly TRBD1 for D (6 bases). CDR3 length: 15 residues. Trimming left V 3 bases short and J 4 bases short, with 15 bases between. The germline V gene has CDR1 ENHRY and CDR2 SYGVKD. CDR3 coding DNA: TGTGCCATCAGTGACCTTGGACAGACTCTCTATGGCTACACCTTC. As protein: CAISDLGQTLYGYTF.

This clone occurred a few times. The chain couples TRBV4-1 to TRBJ1-2; D may be TRBD1 (6 bases). Germline V lookup: CDR1 MGHRA, CDR2 YSYEKL. CDR3 length: 13 amino acids. Trimming pared 3 bases from V and 7 bases from J, leaving 12 bases between. The CDR3: CASSQYRASGYTF. The CDR3 bases are TGCGCCAGCAGCCAGTACAGGGCAAGTGGCTACACCTTC.

This clone was detected only once. The V and J genes are TRBV4-2 and TRBJ2-1; 10 bases fit TRBD2. The CDR3 length is 17 residues. In germline, CDR1 is LGHNA, CDR2 YNFKEQ. V shed 0 bases and J 8 bases; nucleotides not matched to a gene: 10. CDR3 coding DNA: TGTGCCAGCAGCCAAGATAACGATAGCGGGGGGTTTTATGAGCAGTTCTTC. Protein: CASSQDNDSGGFYEQFF.

The genes are TRBV5-1 and TRBJ2-2; perhaps TRBD1 as D (5 bases). Per germline, CDR1 SGHRS and CDR2 YFSETQ. The CDR3 extends over 14 amino acids. V was pared by 4 bases and J by 4 bases, with 11 bases between. CDR3 in DNA: TGCGCCAGCAGCGCCGGACAAGCCACCGGGGAGCTGTTTTTT. It codes for CASSAGQATGELFF.

The chain employs TRBV6-5 and TRBJ1-2, with 9 bases identical to TRBD1. The CDR3 sequence is 15 residues long. Per the germline V gene, CDR1 is MNHEY and CDR2 is SVGAGI. V dropped 6 bases and J dropped 7; count of bases not matched to a gene: 12. The CDR3, as DNA: TGTGCCAGCAGCGAACCGGGACAGGGCACCTCTGGCTACACCTTC. Protein: CASSEPGQGTSGYTF.